The 9 T cell receptor beta chains reported below all come from one sample, sequenced in a study of regulatory T cells in long-lasting Graves disease. Sequencing libraries for TCR beta were prepared with iRepertoire HTBI primers and Arm-PCR of CDR3 regions. One entry per CDR3 protein results from TCRdb running MiXCR on the multiplex PCR reads. The sample contains roughly 500,000 distinct CDR3 sequences, about 22% of which appear only once. Time point noted: persistent/refractory GD, antithyroid drugs over 5 years with positive TRAb. The TCR library was made from RNA extracted from PBMCs. The source material was peripheral blood mononuclear cells (PBMCs), sampled when the disease was refractory, from a patient treated with antithyroid drugs. These receptors all stem from a female donor with Graves disease.

This clonotype was counted at least ten times. The chain combines TRBV6-1 with TRBJ2-7; D perhaps matches TRBD2 (5 bases). Per the germline V gene, CDR1 is MNHNS and CDR2 is SASEGT. The V gene lost 6 bases and the J gene lost 4 bases, with 16 bases spanning the gap. CDR3 length: 14 amino acids. This CDR3 is CASSDPLRGYEQYF. In DNA form, the CDR3 reads TGTGCCAGCAGCGATCCCCTCCGGGGTTACGAGCAGTACTTC.

The chain uses TRBV24-1 and TRBJ1-2; 8 bases agree with TRBD1. Germline lookup yields CDR1 KGHDR and CDR2 SFDVKD. The junction had 8 bases not matched to a gene; V was cut back by 4 bases and J by 8 bases. CDR3 length: 14 residues. The CDR3 DNA reads TGTGCCACCAGTGACCATAGGACAGGGTACGGCTACACCTTC. Translation gives CATSDHRTGYGYTF.

This clonotype occurred many times. The rearrangement links TRBV6-2 or TRBV6-3 to TRBJ2-7, with TRBD2 identical over 14 bases. V was clipped by 4 bases and J by 5 bases; unmatched bases: 4. This CDR3 comprises 15 residues. Germline V gene data show CDR1 as MNHEY and CDR2 as SVGEGT. This CDR3 is CASSWGLAGAHEQYF. Written as DNA, the CDR3 is TGTGCCAGCAGTTGGGGACTAGCGGGAGCTCACGAGCAGTACTTC.

Many counts were recorded for this clonotype. V and J are TRBV20-1 and TRBJ2-5; 9 bases fit TRBD2. Losses at the gene ends were 3 bases for V and 9 bases for J; bases not matched to a gene: 8. Per germline, CDR1 DFQATT and CDR2 SNEGSKA (reference sequence). This CDR3 is 13 amino acids long. CDR3 bases: TGCAGTGCTAGCAAGGGGACTAGCAACGCCCAGTACTTC. This codes for CSASKGTSNAQYF.

The chain employs TRBV5-1 and TRBJ2-7, with 7 bases matching TRBD1. The trim removed 5 bases at V and 2 bases at J, leaving 4 bases unmatched. CDR1 and CDR2 (germline): SGHRS, YFSETQ. The CDR3 is 13 amino acids. CDR3 sequence reads: CASSGDSTYEQYF. The CDR3 DNA follows: TGCGCCAGCAGTGGGGACAGCACCTACGAGCAGTACTTC.

The chain has TRBV15 and TRBJ1-5, with D hard to call. The CDR3 has 14 residues. V was cut by 3 bases and J by 3 bases, with 9 bases left in between. Germline V lookup: CDR1 LNHNV, CDR2 YYDKDF (reference sequence). CDR3 residues: CATSRPELNQPQHF. The CDR3 nucleotides are TGTGCCACCAGCAGGCCAGAGCTCAATCAGCCCCAGCATTTT.

This clonotype was seen many times. V gene TRBV27 combines with J gene TRBJ2-6, with 7 bases lining up with TRBD1. This CDR3 is built from 15 residues. Germline V lookup: CDR1 MNHEY, CDR2 SMNVEV (reference sequence). The ends lost 5 bases at V and 4 bases at J; junction bases unmatched: 5. CDR3 coding DNA: TGTGCCAGCAGTACGACAGGGACCGGGGCCAACGTCCTGACTTTC. Translating gives CASSTTGTGANVLTF.

The chain is built from TRBV5-6 and TRBJ1-1; no clear D. Germline V lookup: CDR1 SGHDT, CDR2 YYEEEE. Trimming left V 2 bases short and J 0 bases short, with 8 bases between. The CDR3 covers 14 residues. DNA of the CDR3: TGTGCCAGCAGCTTACGGGAATTGAACACTGAAGCTTTCTTT. Its translation is CASSLRELNTEAFF. The whole variable domain, filled in from reference TRBV5-6 and TRBJ1-1, reads DAGVTQSPTHLIKTRGQQVTLRCSPKSGHDTVSWYQQALGQGPQFIFQYYEEEERQRGNFPDRFSGHQFPNYSSELNVNALLLGDSALYLCASSLRELNTEAFFGQGTRLTVV.

This clonotype has only one observation. A much larger clonotype is one base distant, so this may be a read error. V usage is TRBV28 and J usage is TRBJ2-2, with 7 bases aligning to TRBD2. Germline V CDR1 and CDR2: MDHEN, SYDVKM. The ends lost 11 bases at V and 3 bases at J; junction bases unmatched: 9. CDR3 length equals 14 residues. The CDR3 reads CAGATSGDTGELFF. In DNA, the CDR3 is TGTGCCGGCGCGACGAGCGGGGACACCGGGGAGCTGTTTTTT.